Listed here is a single TCR beta chain. Germline V CDR1 and CDR2: SQVTM, ANQGSEA. The germline V and J ends were trimmed by 4 bases and 3 bases, with 16 bases remaining between them. The CDR3 loop spans 15 amino acids. This record belongs to a study of tumor-infiltrating lymphocytes in primary liver carcinoma. From around 500 ng of total RNA, TCR beta-specific cDNA was reverse-transcribed using a constant-region primer. Nested multiplex PCR, run for three rounds with slightly modified ARM-PCR, yielded TCR beta libraries. In the first two PCR rounds, TRBV1-TRBV30 forward primers were paired with a C-beta reverse primer, and each round lasted around 10 cycles. Each CDR3 protein is one row after TCRdb ran MiXCR on the multiplex PCR reads. The sample gives 37,000 or so distinct CDR3 sequences, about 75% of which show up once; under 45% is in the top ten. Total RNA and DNA came together from 20-30 mg of bulk tissue without cell sorting.

This chain links TRBV29-1 with TRBJ2-4; D ambiguous. The TCR originated in a man aged 40-50 years with primary liver carcinoma and hepatitis B virus infection. What was sequenced was tumor-adjacent normal liver tissue. This CDR3 reads CSVVVGSRCKNIQYF. The CDR3 nucleotides are TGCAGCGTTGTCGTAGGAAGCAGGTGCAAAAACATTCAGTACTTC.